These T cell receptor beta chains were read from a single sample in a study of cytomegalovirus exposure and HLA in healthy donors. Method: immunoSEQ multiplex PCR; TCRdb's copy keeps in-frame clones and lacks some. The profile covers about 180,000 clones, with more than 60% appearing a single time and less than 1.5% taken by the ten largest. The material sequenced was PBMCs. The receptors here all came from a man aged 18-30 years in good health and CMV-seronegative. Each CDR3 is given with its conserved first and last residue. Fields, in order: CDR3 protein, CDR3 DNA, V gene, D gene, CDR3 length, clone size, J gene. D genes are given only for firm matches. The size of a clone is reported for some rows only, either as once, few or many, or as a class for expanded clones.

CDR3 protein: CASRGAPGGDGYTF
CDR3 DNA: TGTGCCAGCAGAGGGGCGCCGGGCGGCGATGGCTACACCTTC
V gene: TRBV6-6
D gene: NA
CDR3 length: 14
clone size: once
J gene: TRBJ1-2

CDR3 protein: CASSAGTEAFF
CDR3 DNA: TGTGCCAGCAGCGCCGGTACTGAAGCTTTCTTT
V gene: TRBV14
D gene: NA
CDR3 length: 11
clone size: NA
J gene: TRBJ1-1

CDR3 protein: CASSPGQYSTEAFF
CDR3 DNA: TGTGCCAGCAGCCCAGGACAGTATAGCACGGAAGCTTTCTTT
V gene: TRBV9
D gene: NA
CDR3 length: 14
clone size: few
J gene: TRBJ1-1

CDR3 protein: CASSYPTKPGGYTF
CDR3 DNA: TGTGCCAGCAGCTACCCGACGAAGCCGGGAGGCTACACCTTC
V gene: TRBV5-6
D gene: NA
CDR3 length: 14
clone size: NA
J gene: TRBJ1-2

CDR3 protein: CASSAGTGQETQYF
CDR3 DNA: TGTGCCAGCAGTGCCGGGACAGGGCAAGAGACCCAGTACTTC
V gene: TRBV2
D gene: TRBD1
CDR3 length: 14
clone size: NA
J gene: TRBJ2-5

CDR3 protein: CAWSGLTRNSNQPQHF
CDR3 DNA: TGTGCCTGGAGTGGACTCACACGGAATAGCAATCAGCCCCAGCATTTT
V gene: TRBV30
D gene: NA
CDR3 length: 16
clone size: NA
J gene: TRBJ1-5

CDR3 protein: CASSDTGGEEKLFF
CDR3 DNA: TGTGCCAGCAGCGATACAGGGGGAGAGGAAAAACTGTTTTTT
V gene: TRBV2
D gene: TRBD1
CDR3 length: 14
clone size: NA
J gene: TRBJ1-4

CDR3 protein: CASSITGARPGDEQFF
CDR3 DNA: TGTGCCAGCAGCATAACTGGGGCTCGCCCTGGGGATGAGCAGTTCTTC
V gene: TRBV7-2
D gene: NA
CDR3 length: 16
clone size: NA
J gene: TRBJ2-1

CDR3 protein: CASSVAAVNTEAFF
CDR3 DNA: TGTGCCAGCAGCGTGGCCGCGGTGAACACTGAAGCTTTCTTT
V gene: TRBV9
D gene: NA
CDR3 length: 14
clone size: NA
J gene: TRBJ1-1

CDR3 protein: CASSDTVEAGYTDTQYF
CDR3 DNA: TGTGCCAGCAGTGATACAGTCGAAGCGGGGTACACAGATACGCAGTATTTT
V gene: TRBV6-1
D gene: TRBD2
CDR3 length: 17
clone size: NA
J gene: TRBJ2-3

CDR3 protein: CASSLGFSSYEQYF
CDR3 DNA: TGTGCCAGCAGCTTAGGCTTTAGCTCCTACGAGCAGTACTTC
V gene: TRBV11-2
D gene: NA
CDR3 length: 14
clone size: NA
J gene: TRBJ2-7

CDR3 protein: CASSYVGTTNGYTF
CDR3 DNA: TGTGCCAGCAGTTACGTGGGGACAACGAATGGCTACACCTTC
V gene: TRBV6-5
D gene: NA
CDR3 length: 14
clone size: NA
J gene: TRBJ1-2

CDR3 protein: CASSEGERYGYTF
CDR3 DNA: TGTGCCAGCAGTGAGGGAGAACGCTATGGCTACACCTTC
V gene: TRBV2
D gene: NA
CDR3 length: 13
clone size: NA
J gene: TRBJ1-2

CDR3 protein: CASSPASRLSGNEQFF
CDR3 DNA: TGTGCCAGCAGCCCCGCGTCCCGGTTATCGGGCAATGAGCAGTTCTTC
V gene: TRBV7-9
D gene: NA
CDR3 length: 16
clone size: few
J gene: TRBJ2-1

CDR3 protein: CASSLRGNTQYF
CDR3 DNA: TGTGCCAGCAGCTTAAGAGGGAATACGCAGTATTTT
V gene: TRBV7-2
D gene: NA
CDR3 length: 12
clone size: NA
J gene: TRBJ2-3

CDR3 protein: CASSPLGTVLNEKLFF
CDR3 DNA: TGTGCCAGCTCACCACTAGGGACAGTCCTTAATGAAAAACTGTTTTTT
V gene: TRBV18
D gene: TRBD1
CDR3 length: 16
clone size: NA
J gene: TRBJ1-4

CDR3 protein: CAWSWSRSTTGNTIYF
CDR3 DNA: TGTGCCTGGAGTTGGAGTAGGTCCACTACAGGAAACACCATATATTTT
V gene: TRBV30
D gene: NA
CDR3 length: 16
clone size: NA
J gene: TRBJ1-3

CDR3 protein: CASSPTGLNNEQFF
CDR3 DNA: TGTGCCAGCAGCCCCACGGGACTTAACAATGAGCAGTTCTTC
V gene: TRBV7-2
D gene: NA
CDR3 length: 14
clone size: NA
J gene: TRBJ2-1

CDR3 protein: CSSSPPFTGDTEAFF
CDR3 DNA: TGTTCCAGCAGCCCTCCATTTACAGGGGACACTGAAGCTTTCTTT
V gene: TRBV7-9
D gene: TRBD1
CDR3 length: 15
clone size: once
J gene: TRBJ1-1

CDR3 protein: CASSKGLAVSYEQYF
CDR3 DNA: TGCGCCAGCAGCAAGGGACTAGCGGTCTCCTACGAGCAGTACTTC
V gene: TRBV4-3
D gene: TRBD2
CDR3 length: 15
clone size: few
J gene: TRBJ2-7

CDR3 protein: CASSFRTQRTNKQLYF
CDR3 DNA: TGTGCTAGCAGCTTCCGCACGCAGCGGACTAACAAACAACTGTACTTC
V gene: TRBV7-7
D gene: NA
CDR3 length: 16
clone size: NA
J gene: TRBJ2-7

CDR3 protein: CASSQGERGPQGTQYF
CDR3 DNA: TGTGCCAGCAGCCAAGGGGAGCGGGGGCCTCAAGGTACGCAGTATTTT
V gene: TRBV11-2
D gene: TRBD2
CDR3 length: 16
clone size: few
J gene: TRBJ2-3

CDR3 protein: CASSRGTSGGNNEQFF
CDR3 DNA: TGCGCCAGCAGCCGTGGGACTAGCGGGGGGAACAATGAGCAGTTCTTC
V gene: TRBV4-3
D gene: TRBD2
CDR3 length: 16
clone size: few
J gene: TRBJ2-1

CDR3 protein: CASSDYRGREQYF
CDR3 DNA: TGTGCCAGCAGTGATTACAGGGGGCGCGAGCAGTACTTC
V gene: TRBV6-1
D gene: TRBD1
CDR3 length: 13
clone size: NA
J gene: TRBJ2-7

CDR3 protein: CSVEGVRGREQYF
CDR3 DNA: TGCAGCGTTGAAGGAGTCCGAGGGCGCGAGCAGTACTTC
V gene: TRBV29-1
D gene: NA
CDR3 length: 13
clone size: NA
J gene: TRBJ2-7

CDR3 protein: CASRAGGPYEQYF
CDR3 DNA: TGTGCCAGCAGGGCTGGCGGCCCCTACGAGCAGTACTTC
V gene: TRBV6-1
D gene: NA
CDR3 length: 13
clone size: NA
J gene: TRBJ2-7

CDR3 protein: CASSEVGGGYEQYF
CDR3 DNA: TGTGCCAGCAGTGAAGTTGGCGGGGGGTACGAGCAGTACTTC
V gene: TRBV6-1
D gene: TRBD2
CDR3 length: 14
clone size: NA
J gene: TRBJ2-7

CDR3 protein: CASRLGTGGTEAFF
CDR3 DNA: TGCGCCAGCAGACTGGGGACAGGGGGCACTGAAGCTTTCTTT
V gene: TRBV5-1
D gene: TRBD1
CDR3 length: 14
clone size: NA
J gene: TRBJ1-1

CDR3 protein: CATSSTVSYEQYF
CDR3 DNA: TGTGCCACCAGCAGCACAGTTTCCTACGAGCAGTACTTC
V gene: TRBV15
D gene: NA
CDR3 length: 13
clone size: NA
J gene: TRBJ2-7

CDR3 protein: CASGPGTGHTGELFF
CDR3 DNA: TGTGCCAGCGGTCCCGGGACAGGGCACACCGGGGAGCTGTTTTTT
V gene: TRBV5-4
D gene: TRBD1
CDR3 length: 15
clone size: NA
J gene: TRBJ2-2

CDR3 protein: CATRTGGGYTEAFF
CDR3 DNA: TGTGCCACCCGGACAGGGGGCGGGTACACTGAAGCTTTCTTT
V gene: TRBV6-5
D gene: TRBD1
CDR3 length: 14
clone size: NA
J gene: TRBJ1-1

CDR3 protein: CATSRVLAGGEETQYF
CDR3 DNA: TGTGCCACCAGCAGAGTGCTAGCGGGGGGGGAAGAGACCCAGTACTTC
V gene: TRBV15
D gene: TRBD2
CDR3 length: 16
clone size: NA
J gene: TRBJ2-5

CDR3 protein: CASSSLDRGGYTF
CDR3 DNA: TGTGCCAGCAGTTCTCTCGACAGGGGTGGCTACACCTTC
V gene: TRBV27
D gene: TRBD1
CDR3 length: 13
clone size: NA
J gene: TRBJ1-2

CDR3 protein: CASSLIPGQGDYEQYF
CDR3 DNA: TGTGCCAGCAGCTTGATCCCGGGACAGGGGGACTACGAGCAGTACTTC
V gene: TRBV5-5
D gene: TRBD1
CDR3 length: 16
clone size: NA
J gene: TRBJ2-7

CDR3 protein: CASSVVASGTPQYF
CDR3 DNA: TGTGCCAGCAGCGTAGTAGCTAGCGGGACACCCCAGTACTTC
V gene: TRBV9
D gene: TRBD2
CDR3 length: 14
clone size: NA
J gene: TRBJ2-5

CDR3 protein: CASSLDAGAWNGYTF
CDR3 DNA: TGTGCCAGCAGCTTGGATGCGGGGGCCTGGAATGGCTACACCTTC
V gene: TRBV5-4
D gene: NA
CDR3 length: 15
clone size: NA
J gene: TRBJ1-2

CDR3 protein: CASTLSLAGENTGELFF
CDR3 DNA: TGTGCCAGCACCTTGAGCCTAGCGGGAGAGAACACCGGGGAGCTGTTTTTT
V gene: TRBV11-3
D gene: TRBD2
CDR3 length: 17
clone size: NA
J gene: TRBJ2-2

CDR3 protein: CASSSTGGTDTQYF
CDR3 DNA: TGCGCCAGCAGCTCGACAGGGGGCACAGATACGCAGTATTTT
V gene: TRBV5-1
D gene: TRBD1
CDR3 length: 14
clone size: NA
J gene: TRBJ2-3

CDR3 protein: CASSLGWSTAYQETQYF
CDR3 DNA: TGTGCCAGCAGCTTAGGGTGGAGCACTGCGTACCAAGAGACCCAGTACTTC
V gene: TRBV7-2
D gene: NA
CDR3 length: 17
clone size: NA
J gene: TRBJ2-5

CDR3 protein: CASSLVSETGNPHPYF
CDR3 DNA: TGTGCCAGCAGCTTAGTCAGCGAGACGGGTAACCCTCATCCCTACTTC
V gene: TRBV7-6
D gene: NA
CDR3 length: 16
clone size: NA
J gene: TRBJ2-5

CDR3 protein: CASSVYHRTTDTQYF
CDR3 DNA: TGTGCCAGCAGCGTTTATCACAGGACCACAGATACGCAGTATTTT
V gene: TRBV9
D gene: NA
CDR3 length: 15
clone size: NA
J gene: TRBJ2-3

CDR3 protein: CASSLTQGAYNEQFF
CDR3 DNA: TGTGCCAGCAGTTTAACCCAGGGTGCCTACAATGAGCAGTTCTTC
V gene: TRBV27
D gene: NA
CDR3 length: 15
clone size: NA
J gene: TRBJ2-1

CDR3 protein: CASSPGTSLETQYF
CDR3 DNA: TGCGCCAGCAGCCCAGGGACTAGCCTAGAGACCCAGTACTTC
V gene: TRBV5-1
D gene: TRBD2
CDR3 length: 14
clone size: few
J gene: TRBJ2-5

CDR3 protein: CASSEVANQPQHF
CDR3 DNA: TGTGCCAGCAGTGAGGTGGCCAATCAGCCCCAGCATTTT
V gene: TRBV6-1
D gene: NA
CDR3 length: 13
clone size: many
J gene: TRBJ1-5

CDR3 protein: CASSFRTSGGPYNEQFF
CDR3 DNA: TGTGCCAGCAGCTTCCGGACTAGCGGGGGCCCCTACAATGAGCAGTTCTTC
V gene: TRBV13
D gene: TRBD2
CDR3 length: 17
clone size: NA
J gene: TRBJ2-1

CDR3 protein: CASSWDTGRAGYF
CDR3 DNA: TGTGCCAGCAGCTGGGATACTGGCCGGGCGGGGTACTTC
V gene: TRBV7-2
D gene: NA
CDR3 length: 13
clone size: few
J gene: TRBJ2-5

CDR3 protein: CASSLGAGALGETQYF
CDR3 DNA: TGTGCCAGCAGCTTGGGGGCAGGGGCCTTAGGAGAGACCCAGTACTTC
V gene: TRBV5-6
D gene: NA
CDR3 length: 16
clone size: NA
J gene: TRBJ2-5

CDR3 protein: CASSPTTDSSYEQYF
CDR3 DNA: TGCGCCAGCAGCCCAACAACGGACAGCTCCTACGAGCAGTACTTC
V gene: TRBV4-3
D gene: NA
CDR3 length: 15
clone size: few
J gene: TRBJ2-7

CDR3 protein: CASSSGLARPELFF
CDR3 DNA: TGTGCCAGCAGCTCGGGACTAGCCCGGCCGGAGCTGTTTTTT
V gene: TRBV7-2
D gene: TRBD2
CDR3 length: 14
clone size: NA
J gene: TRBJ2-2

CDR3 protein: CASSIVPGEGYEQYF
CDR3 DNA: TGTGCCAGTAGTATCGTCCCAGGGGAGGGCTACGAGCAGTACTTC
V gene: TRBV19
D gene: NA
CDR3 length: 15
clone size: NA
J gene: TRBJ2-7

CDR3 protein: CAWKGGAHPTF
CDR3 DNA: TGTGCCTGGAAAGGCGGGGCCCACCCCACCTTC
V gene: TRBV30
D gene: NA
CDR3 length: 11
clone size: NA
J gene: TRBJ2-7